This is a list of T cell receptor beta chains from one sample in a study of T cell responses to AZD1222 COVID-19 vaccine. Here immunoSEQ multiplex PCR was the method, and the copy in TCRdb shows in-frame clones only, minus some. This sample has roughly 130,000 clones, with around 93% found just once. The sequenced sample was peripheral blood, obtained on day 0 of AZD1222 vaccination. These receptors were obtained from an adult in good health. CDR3s include the opening cysteine and the closing phenylalanine or tryptophan. Each record gives: clone size, D gene, J gene, CDR3 length, V gene, CDR3 DNA, CDR3 protein. A D gene is named only where the DNA matches it firmly. Clone size is given for some rows only: seen once, a few or many times, or a class if the clone is expanded.

.	TRBD1	TRBJ1-5	17	TRBV28	TGTGCCAGCAGTTCCCCCCTTCGGACAGGGATCAATCAGCCCCAGCATTTT	CASSSPLRTGINQPQHF
.	.	TRBJ1-4	12	TRBV14	TGTGCCAGCAGCCAAGGTGGTGAAAAACTGTTTTTT	CASSQGGEKLFF
.	.	TRBJ1-3	15	TRBV11-3	TGTGCCAGCAGCTTACGGAGGAGCTCTGGAAACACCATATATTTT	CASSLRRSSGNTIYF
.	.	TRBJ2-7	13	TRBV10-3	TGTGCCATCAGTGGAACAGGAGCCTACGAGCAGTACTTC	CAISGTGAYEQYF
.	.	TRBJ2-2	14	TRBV5-1	TGCGCCAGCAAAGCGGCTCTGAACACCGGGGAGCTGTTTTTT	CASKAALNTGELFF
.	.	TRBJ2-7	16	TRBV6-1	TGTGCCAGCAGTGAAGTGATGGGGCCGAGCTCCTACGAGCAGTACTTC	CASSEVMGPSSYEQYF
.	TRBD2	TRBJ2-5	13	TRBV20-1	TGCAGTGCTAGTGCTAGCGGCCTGGGGACCCAGTACTTC	CSASASGLGTQYF
.	TRBD1	TRBJ2-5	14	TRBV6-2/TRBV6-3	TGTGCCAGCAGTTACTCAACAGGGGGAGAGACCCAGTACTTC	CASSYSTGGETQYF
.	.	TRBJ1-5	16	TRBV6-2/TRBV6-3	TGTGCCAGCAGTTACTCTGGAGGGGAGGGGAATCAGCCCCAGCATTTT	CASSYSGGEGNQPQHF
.	.	TRBJ1-6	15	TRBV5-1	TGCGCCAGCAGCTTGCGACCAGGGGATAATTCACCCCTCCACTTT	CASSLRPGDNSPLHF
.	.	TRBJ1-4	17	TRBV19	TGTGCCAGTAAATTCGGGACGGAGGATTTGGGAGGTGAAAAACTGTTTTTT	CASKFGTEDLGGEKLFF
once	.	TRBJ1-6	14	TRBV28	TGTGCCAGCAGCTCTGGACAAGTTTATTCACCCCTCCACTTT	CASSSGQVYSPLHF
once	.	TRBJ2-1	13	TRBV6-5	TGTGCCAGCAGTTATGATCTGTGGGATGAGCAGTTCTTC	CASSYDLWDEQFF
.	TRBD1	TRBJ1-3	14	TRBV4-1	TGCGCCAGCAGCCAAGGAGGGGGCGAAAACACCATATATTTT	CASSQGGGENTIYF
.	TRBD2	TRBJ2-5	16	TRBV10-3	TGTGCCATCAGCCAACGAGCGGGGAAGTACCAAGAGACCCAGTACTTC	CAISQRAGKYQETQYF
.	.	TRBJ2-1	12	TRBV5-6	TGTGCCAGCAGCCGGGACCGTGGGGAGCAGTTCTTC	CASSRDRGEQFF
once	TRBD1	TRBJ1-2	13	TRBV7-9	TGTGCCAGCAGCTTCCGGGACAGCTATGGCTACACCTTC	CASSFRDSYGYTF
.	.	TRBJ2-2	21	TRBV21-1	TGTGCCAGCAGCAAAGGGGCCGTAAGCGGGAATACCCGGACGAACACCGGGGAGCTGTTTTTT	CASSKGAVSGNTRTNTGELFF
.	TRBD1	TRBJ1-2	12	TRBV30	TGTGCCTGGAGCCAGGGACAGGGGCCCTACACCTTC	CAWSQGQGPYTF
few	.	TRBJ1-6	15	TRBV30	TGTGCCTGGAGTGCCTGGGACTCTGATAATTCACCCCTCCACTTT	CAWSAWDSDNSPLHF
.	TRBD2	TRBJ2-7	14	TRBV24-1	TGTGCCACCAGCGTGAGCGGGAGGCCCCACGAGCAGTACTTC	CATSVSGRPHEQYF
.	TRBD2	TRBJ2-1	11	TRBV20-1	TGCAGTGCCAAGGGACTAGATGAGCAGTTCTTC	CSAKGLDEQFF
.	TRBD1	TRBJ2-2	18	TRBV28	TGTGCCAGCAGTTTACGCGGGAGAAACAGGGGGCACACCGGGGAGCTGTTTTTT	CASSLRGRNRGHTGELFF
.	TRBD1	TRBJ2-5	15	TRBV10-3	TGTGCCATCAGTGAGTTAGGGGGCGGACAAGAGACCCAGTACTTC	CAISELGGGQETQYF
few	.	TRBJ1-2	10	TRBV2	TGTGCCAGTCGAGGGTTTGGCTACACCTTC	CASRGFGYTF
.	.	TRBJ1-2	14	TRBV28	TGTGCCAGCAGCTCCACTCCCTGGGACTATGGCTACACCTTC	CASSSTPWDYGYTF
.	.	TRBJ2-7	13	TRBV5-4	TGTGCCAGCAGGGACCTCCCCTCCTACGAGCAGTACTTC	CASRDLPSYEQYF
.	.	TRBJ1-2	14	TRBV2	TGTGCCAGCATCGGTCAGGGGTCTGGCTATGGCTACACCTTC	CASIGQGSGYGYTF
.	TRBD1	TRBJ1-2	13	TRBV28	TGTGCCAGCCTGCCTGGACAGGACTATGGCTACACCTTC	CASLPGQDYGYTF
.	TRBD1	TRBJ2-3	14	TRBV6-2/TRBV6-3	TGTGCCAGCAGTTACTCAGGGGGCGCTGGGACGCAGTATTTT	CASSYSGGAGTQYF
.	.	TRBJ1-1	11	TRBV3-1/TRBV3-2	TGTGCCAGCAGCCGGGGGACTGAAGCTTTCTTT	CASSRGTEAFF